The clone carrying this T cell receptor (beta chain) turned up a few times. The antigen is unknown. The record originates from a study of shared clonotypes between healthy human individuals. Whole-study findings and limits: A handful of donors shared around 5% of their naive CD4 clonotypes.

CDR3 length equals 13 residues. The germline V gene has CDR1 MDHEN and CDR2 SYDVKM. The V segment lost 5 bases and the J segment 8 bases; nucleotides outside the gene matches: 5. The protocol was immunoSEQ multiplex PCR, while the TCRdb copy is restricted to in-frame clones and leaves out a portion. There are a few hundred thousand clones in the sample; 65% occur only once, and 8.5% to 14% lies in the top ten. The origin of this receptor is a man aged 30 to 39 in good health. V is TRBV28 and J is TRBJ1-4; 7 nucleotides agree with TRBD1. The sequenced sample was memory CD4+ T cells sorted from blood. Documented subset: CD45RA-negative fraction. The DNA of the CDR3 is TGTGCCAGCAGTAGGGGGCGGAAAGAAAAACTGTTTTTT. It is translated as CASSRGRKEKLFF.